The 21 T cell receptor beta chains below were found in one sample sequenced in a study of blood T cell repertoires in COVID-19. Sequencing was performed with immunoSEQ multiplex PCR; in TCRdb, only in-frame clones are kept and a portion is missing. The table has under 150,000 clones, roughly 80% seen once; the top ten hold about 8.6%. The sample taken for sequencing was peripheral blood. All receptors derive from a man aged 45-65 years with active or convalescent COVID-19.

This chain links TRBV11-2 with TRBJ2-7, with 11 positions matching TRBD2. The junction had 5 bases not matched to a gene; V was cut back by 4 bases and J by 6 bases. Per the germline V gene, CDR1 is SGHAT and CDR2 is FQNNGV. This CDR3 has 14 residues. CDR3 sequence: CASSSIAGGPEQYF. The CDR3 DNA is TGTGCCAGCAGCTCCATAGCGGGAGGGCCCGAGCAGTACTTC. The full variable domain, rest sourced from reference TRBV11-2 and TRBJ2-7, is EAGVAQSPRYKIIEKRQSVAFWCNPISGHATLYWYQQILGQGPKLLIQFQNNGVVDDSQLPKDRFSAERLKGVDSTLKIQPAKLEDSAVYLCASSSIAGGPEQYFGPGTRLTVT.

The chain carries TRBV11-3 and TRBJ2-3; possibly TRBD1 for D (5 bases). The V gene's germline CDR1 is SGHNT and CDR2 YENEEA. CDR3 length: 14 amino acids. V lost 4 bases, J lost 2 bases, and 10 bases lay in between. CDR3 amino acids: CASSSRANTDTQYF. CDR3 nucleotides: TGTGCCAGCAGCTCCAGGGCCAACACAGATACGCAGTATTTT.

Comments on this clone: The sample carries other DNA sequences with the same CDR3. The chain couples TRBV5-1 to TRBJ2-3, with TRBD1 as a possible D gene (6 bases). V lost 4 bases to trimming and J lost 3 bases, with 9 bases between them. CDR1 and CDR2 (germline): SGHRS, YFSETQ. The CDR3 is 13 residues long. The CDR3 DNA is TGCGCCAGCAGCGATCAGGGGACAGATACGCAGTATTTT. This encodes CASSDQGTDTQYF.

This chain joins TRBV30 and TRBJ2-2, with 14 bases matching TRBD2. The junction had 6 bases not matched to a gene; V was cut back by 4 bases and J by 8 bases. The CDR3 has 15 residues. Per the germline V gene, CDR1 is GTSNPN and CDR2 is SVGIG (reference sequence). The CDR3 coding sequence is TGTGCCTGGAATCCGGGACTAGCGGGAGAGGGGGAGCTGTTTTTT. As protein: CAWNPGLAGEGELFF.

This chain joins TRBV27 and TRBJ1-1; a possible D gene is TRBD1 (6 bases). The V and J ends lost 4 bases and 4 bases respectively, with 13 bases between them. The germline CDR1 and CDR2 sequences are MNHEY and SMNVEV (reference sequence). This CDR3 is 14 amino acids long. DNA of the CDR3: TGTGCCAGCAGTTATACCCCCAGGGGCACTGAAGCTTTCTTT. It encodes CASSYTPRGTEAFF.

The chain uses TRBV9 and TRBJ2-3; 9 bases fit TRBD1. Unmatched junction bases numbered 7, after V lost 0 bases and J lost 5 bases. CDR3 length equals 16 residues. CDR1 SGDLS and CDR2 YYNGEE come from the germline V gene. The chain's CDR3 is CASSVAGDRVRDTQYF. The CDR3 DNA reads TGTGCCAGCAGCGTAGCTGGGGACAGGGTGAGAGATACGCAGTATTTT.

This sequence joins TRBV15 and TRBJ1-2; TRBD1 aligns across 9 bases. Germline CDR1 LNHNV, CDR2 YYDKDF (reference sequence). The CDR3 contains 15 residues. J gave up 8 bases and V 1 base, and 8 bases lay outside the gene matches. CDR3 sequence (DNA): TGTGCCACCAGCAGAGGTAACCGGGACAGGGACGGCTACACCTTC. Its protein is CATSRGNRDRDGYTF. Full variable domain (outside the CDR3, taken from reference TRBV15 and TRBJ1-2): DAMVIQNPRYQVTQFGKPVTLSCSQTLNHNVMYWYQQKSSQAPKLLFHYYDKDFNNEADTPDNFQSRRPNTSFCFLDIRSPGLGDTAMYLCATSRGNRDRDGYTFGSGTRLTVV.

This chain uses TRBV5-6 with TRBJ2-1; TRBD2 matches at 9 bases. Trimming removed 5 bases from V and 0 bases from J; junction bases left unmatched: 6. The CDR3 runs to 16 residues. Germline CDR1 and CDR2: SGHDT and YYEEEE. This CDR3 is CASSIAGALSYNEQFF. The CDR3 DNA sequence: TGTGCCAGCAGTATAGCGGGAGCGCTCTCCTACAATGAGCAGTTCTTC.

The gene calls are TRBV11-2 and TRBJ2-5; D unresolved. The germline V gene has CDR1 SGHAT and CDR2 FQNNGV. CDR3 length: 13 residues. The V and J ends lost 3 bases and 4 bases respectively, with 9 bases between them. In nucleotides, the CDR3 is TGTGCCAGCAGCTTTTGGTCGGGAGAGACCCAGTACTTC. Its protein product is CASSFWSGETQYF. Full variable domain (outside the CDR3, taken from reference TRBV11-2 and TRBJ2-5): EAGVAQSPRYKIIEKRQSVAFWCNPISGHATLYWYQQILGQGPKLLIQFQNNGVVDDSQLPKDRFSAERLKGVDSTLKIQPAKLEDSAVYLCASSFWSGETQYFGPGTRLLVL.

This chain links TRBV20-1 with TRBJ2-3; TRBD1 aligns across 7 bases. There are 14 residues in the CDR3. Germline lookup yields CDR1 DFQATT and CDR2 SNEGSKA (reference sequence). V was pared by 5 bases and J by 6 bases, with 11 bases of the junction left unmatched. The CDR3 DNA reads TGCAGTGCTTGTGGGACAGCCCGAGCGGATACGCAGTATTTT. Protein sequence: CSACGTARADTQYF.

J is TRBJ1-1 and V is TRBV12-3 or TRBV12-4; a weak D match, TRBD1 (6 bases). This CDR3 comprises 13 residues. V was clipped by 3 bases and J by 7 bases, with 12 bases between them. The chain's CDR3 is CASSLAGALEAFF. CDR3 sequence (DNA): TGTGCCAGCAGTTTGGCGGGGGCACTTGAAGCTTTCTTT.

The chain uses TRBV2 and TRBJ2-7; tentative D call: TRBD1 (7 bases). Germline CDR1 and CDR2: SNHLY and FYNNEI. This CDR3 has 13 residues. V gave up 9 bases and J gave up 6 bases, with 18 bases separating them. The CDR3 DNA follows: TGTGCCAGTACAGAGACAGGGAGGCTCGAGCAGTACTTC. It yields the protein CASTETGRLEQYF.

V is TRBV5-4 and J is TRBJ2-6; the D is unclear. CDR3 length: 15 amino acids. V lost 0 bases and J 4 bases, leaving 8 bases between the germline ends. Germline V gene data show CDR1 as SGHNT and CDR2 as YYREEE (reference sequence). For the CDR3, the DNA is TGTGCCAGCAGCTTGGTTGGCTCCGGGGCCAACGTCCTGACTTTC. Protein: CASSLVGSGANVLTF. Using reference TRBV5-4 and TRBJ2-6 for the parts outside the CDR3, the full variable domain is ETGVTQSPTHLIKTRGQQVTLRCSSQSGHNTVSWYQQALGQGPQFIFQYYREEENGRGNFPPRFSGLQFPNYSSELNVNALELDDSALYLCASSLVGSGANVLTFGAGSRLTVL.

There are a few counts of this clone. This chain connects TRBV29-1 to TRBJ2-1; D is possibly TRBD2 (6 bases). Germline V gene data show CDR1 as SQVTM and CDR2 as ANQGSEA. V was cut by 3 bases and J by 5 bases, with 14 bases left in between. The CDR3 contains 14 residues. The CDR3 loop is CSVEVRLGNNEQFF. In DNA form, the CDR3 reads TGCAGCGTTGAGGTGCGACTAGGGAACAATGAGCAGTTCTTC.

J is TRBJ1-4 and V is TRBV11-1; 10 bases fit TRBD1. Per germline, CDR1 SGHAT and CDR2 FQDESV (reference sequence). The CDR3 consists of 15 residues. The V and J ends lost 5 bases and 5 bases, in that order; junction bases with no gene match: 5. The CDR3, as DNA: TGTGCCAGCAGCCAGCGACAGGGGGCAAATGAAAAACTGTTTTTT. Its translation: CASSQRQGANEKLFF. The whole variable domain, filled in from reference TRBV11-1 and TRBJ1-4, reads EAEVAQSPRYKITEKSQAVAFWCDPISGHATLYWYRQILGQGPELLVQFQDESVVDDSQLPKDRFSAERLKGVDSTLKIQPAELGDSAMYLCASSQRQGANEKLFFGSGTQLSVL.

The chain recombines TRBV27 with TRBJ2-7; 8 bases map to TRBD2. The CDR3 has 16 residues. The germline CDR1 and CDR2 sequences are MNHEY and SMNVEV (reference sequence). V shed 6 bases and J 0 bases; nucleotides not matched to a gene: 10. The CDR3 sequence: CASRRSGTRASYEQYF. The CDR3 nucleotides are TGTGCCAGCAGGCGATCCGGGACTAGGGCCTCCTACGAGCAGTACTTC.

This clone turned up a few times. The chain employs TRBV7-9 and TRBJ2-3, with 8 nucleotides matching TRBD2. Germline V gene sequence: CDR1 SEHNR, CDR2 FQNEAQ (reference sequence). Germline trimming cut 3 bases from V and 4 bases from J; bases unmatched to any gene: 6. This CDR3 has 15 amino acids. The DNA for the CDR3 is TGTGCCAGCAGCTTCGGAGCGGGAGTCGCAGATACGCAGTATTTT. Translation: CASSFGAGVADTQYF. The variable domain in full, completed from reference TRBV7-9 and TRBJ2-3, reads DTGVSQNPRHKITKRGQNVTFRCDPISEHNRLYWYRQTLGQGPEFLTYFQNEAQLEKSRLLSDRFSAERPKGSFSTLEIQRTEQGDSAMYLCASSFGAGVADTQYFGPGTRLTVL.

V usage is TRBV4-2 and J usage is TRBJ2-7; TRBD2 matches 8 bases. The V and J ends lost 6 bases and 0 bases, in that order; junction bases with no gene match: 4. The CDR3 length is 14 residues. Germline V CDR1 and CDR2: LGHNA, YNFKEQ. The CDR3 reads CASRGTSGSYEQYF. As DNA, the CDR3 is TGTGCCAGCAGAGGAACTAGCGGCTCCTACGAGCAGTACTTC.

In its sample, this clone was seen a few times. This rearrangement joins TRBV4-1 to TRBJ2-1, with a possible D match to TRBD1 (6 bases). V was cut by 5 bases and J by 2 bases, with 10 bases left in between. This CDR3 spans 14 amino acids. CDR1 is MGHRA, CDR2 YSYEKL, per germline. The CDR3 loop is CASSTRDTYNEQFF. DNA for the CDR3: TGCGCCAGCAGCACCCGGGACACCTACAATGAGCAGTTCTTC.

This chain joins TRBV9 and TRBJ2-2; the match to TRBD2 covers 8 bases. Germline V gene sequence: CDR1 SGDLS, CDR2 YYNGEE. This CDR3 is 16 amino acids long. V shed 4 bases, J shed 0 bases, and the junction held 5 bases outside the gene matches. The CDR3 spells CASSPSGSANTGELFF. The CDR3, as DNA: TGTGCCAGCAGCCCCAGCGGGAGCGCGAACACCGGGGAGCTGTTTTTT.

This sequence joins TRBV11-3 and TRBJ2-7; perhaps TRBD2 as D (6 bases). The V gene lost 0 bases and the J gene lost 5 bases, with 14 bases spanning the gap. Germline V gene data show CDR1 as SGHNT and CDR2 as YENEEA. The CDR3 totals 15 residues. CDR3 DNA sequence: TGTGCCAGCAGCTTAGATGGGGGGATTCTCGACGAGCAGTACTTC. It yields the protein CASSLDGGILDEQYF.